This TCR beta chain was profiled in a study of blood T cell repertoires in COVID-19 (TCRdb year 2020). About the full investigation: Samples covering the acute and convalescent phases of COVID-19 were provided by collaborators in the United States, Italy and Spain. The material from the prospective study consisted of cDNA or gDNA derived from T cells, B-cell-depleted T cells, or PBMCs. Deeply sampled blood TCRbeta repertoires from subjects exposed to, actively infected with, or recovered from COVID-19 were included in the dataset. The repertoires were released in a freely available public database meant as a resource for research on the immune response to SARS-CoV-2. Samples came from the ongoing ImmuneRACE study (first 160 participants) plus 1,254 subjects from 6 global collaborators. Nearly every sample came with metadata listing a de-identified subject ID, COVID-19 status, age in years and sex. HLA class I and class II types, where available, came from metadata supplied by the sample provider rather than from assay-based typing. General study outcomes and caveats: How much clinical and demographic metadata was included differed by source and by participant, and the metadata was provided uncurated.

TCRbeta CDR3 regions were amplified from genomic DNA by means of the immunoSEQ Assay, a bias-controlled multiplex PCR. In the authors' own workflow: The number of nucleated cells in each sample was estimated from the amplification of reference gene primers within the assay. To quantify the absolute abundance of each unique TCRbeta CDR3 rearrangement, sequence reads were collapsed and filtered. For each sample, productive Simpson clonality was calculated as the square root of Simpson's diversity index over productive rearrangements. Held by TCRdb, this immuneACCESS table contains in-frame sequences only and omits some clones. Under half of the omission traces to an unresolved V gene where checked; the cause of the rest is unknown. V, J and clone size derive from that table, while D and trimming were established from the DNA sequence. The sample includes just over 250,000 clones, with about nine tenths observed a single time. Under 3% of the sample lies in the top ten.

In Seattle, one collaborating source enrolled patients while the infection was active and tracked those patients longitudinally over the course of disease. The collaborating institutions used their own protocols to collect whole blood in K2EDTA tubes. For TCRbeta analysis, collaborator samples were shipped as frozen whole blood, as isolated PBMCs, or as DNA extracted from either sample type. Comment on this clone: Which antigen it targets is not known. Base-call qualities are not available, and no considerably larger clone is one nucleotide away.

The TCR was taken from a person under 35 with COVID-19, enrolled during active disease. Sequenced material: peripheral blood.

CDR3 region: CASSKGGQEAFF. The DNA reads as follows: TGTGCCAGCAGTAAAGGAGGGCAGGAAGCTTTCTTT. The chain links TRBV7-9 with TRBJ1-1; the D gene cannot be named for sure. The CDR3 goes from the cysteine to the phenylalanine over 12 residues. The sequence is cut down to CDR3 DNA, 36 bases in frame from base 1. CDR1 SEHNR and CDR2 FQNEAQ are derived from the germline V gene (reference sequence). V is clipped by 6 bases and J by 8 bases, and the sequence between their germline boundaries is 13 bases long.